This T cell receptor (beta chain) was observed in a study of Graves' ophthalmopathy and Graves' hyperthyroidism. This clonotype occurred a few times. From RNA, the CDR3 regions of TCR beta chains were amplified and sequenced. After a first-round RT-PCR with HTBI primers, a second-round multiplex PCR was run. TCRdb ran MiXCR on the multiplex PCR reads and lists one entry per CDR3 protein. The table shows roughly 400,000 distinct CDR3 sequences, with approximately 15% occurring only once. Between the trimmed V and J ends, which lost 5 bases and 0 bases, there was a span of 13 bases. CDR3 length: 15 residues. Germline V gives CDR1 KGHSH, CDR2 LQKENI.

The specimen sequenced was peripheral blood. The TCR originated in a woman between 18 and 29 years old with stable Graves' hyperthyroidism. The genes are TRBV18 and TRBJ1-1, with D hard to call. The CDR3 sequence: CASSETGRMNTEAFF. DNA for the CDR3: TGTGCCAGCTCAGAAACGGGTCGCATGAACACTGAAGCTTTCTTT. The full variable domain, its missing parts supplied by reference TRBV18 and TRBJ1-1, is NAGVMQNPRHLVRRRGQEARLRCSPMKGHSHVYWYRQLPEEGLKFMVYLQKENIIDESGMPKERFSAEFPKEGPSILRIQQVVRGDSAAYFCASSETGRMNTEAFFGQGTRLTVV.